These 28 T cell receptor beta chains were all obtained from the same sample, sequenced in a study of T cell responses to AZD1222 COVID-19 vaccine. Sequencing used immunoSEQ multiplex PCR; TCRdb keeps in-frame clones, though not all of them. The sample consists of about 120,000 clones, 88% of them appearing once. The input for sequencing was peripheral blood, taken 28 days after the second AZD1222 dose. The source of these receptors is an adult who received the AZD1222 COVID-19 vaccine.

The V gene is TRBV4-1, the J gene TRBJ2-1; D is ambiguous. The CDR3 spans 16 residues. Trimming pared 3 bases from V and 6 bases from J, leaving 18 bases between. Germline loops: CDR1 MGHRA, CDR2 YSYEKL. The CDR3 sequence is CASSHLTITPGNEQFF. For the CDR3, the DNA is TGCGCCAGCAGCCACCTGACCATAACCCCGGGCAATGAGCAGTTCTTC.

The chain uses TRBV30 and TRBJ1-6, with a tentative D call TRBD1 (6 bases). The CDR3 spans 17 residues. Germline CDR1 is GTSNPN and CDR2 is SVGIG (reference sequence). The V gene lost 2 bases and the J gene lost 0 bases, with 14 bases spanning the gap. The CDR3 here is CAWSLGQFGSYNSPLHF. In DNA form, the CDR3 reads TGTGCCTGGAGTCTCGGACAGTTTGGCTCCTATAATTCACCCCTCCACTTT.

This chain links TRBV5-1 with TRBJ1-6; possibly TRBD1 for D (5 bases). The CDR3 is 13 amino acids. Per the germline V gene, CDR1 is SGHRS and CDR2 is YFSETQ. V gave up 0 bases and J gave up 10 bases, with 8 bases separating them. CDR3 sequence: CASSLAGRSPLHF. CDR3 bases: TGCGCCAGCAGCTTGGCAGGGAGGTCACCCCTCCACTTT.

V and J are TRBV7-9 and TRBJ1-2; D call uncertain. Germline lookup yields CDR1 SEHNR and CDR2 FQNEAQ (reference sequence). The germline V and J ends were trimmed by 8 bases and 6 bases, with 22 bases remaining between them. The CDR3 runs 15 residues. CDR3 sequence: CASGTTKTDGDGYTF. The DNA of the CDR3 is TGTGCCAGCGGAACTACTAAGACTGACGGTGATGGCTACACCTTC.

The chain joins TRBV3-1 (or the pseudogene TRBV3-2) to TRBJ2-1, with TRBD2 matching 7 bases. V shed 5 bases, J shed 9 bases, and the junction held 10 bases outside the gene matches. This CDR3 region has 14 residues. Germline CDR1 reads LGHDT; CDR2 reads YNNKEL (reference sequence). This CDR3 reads CASSGGAGRGEQFF. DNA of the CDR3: TGTGCCAGCAGCGGGGGAGCGGGAAGGGGTGAGCAGTTCTTC.

The CDR3 sequence is CASSVAAVQETQYF. The CDR3, as DNA: TGTGCCAGCAGCGTAGCGGCAGTCCAAGAGACCCAGTACTTC. The chain has TRBV9 and TRBJ2-5; D not resolved. Germline values: CDR1 SGDLS, CDR2 YYNGEE. This CDR3 is 14 amino acids long. V lost 0 bases, J lost 1 base, and 7 bases lay in between.

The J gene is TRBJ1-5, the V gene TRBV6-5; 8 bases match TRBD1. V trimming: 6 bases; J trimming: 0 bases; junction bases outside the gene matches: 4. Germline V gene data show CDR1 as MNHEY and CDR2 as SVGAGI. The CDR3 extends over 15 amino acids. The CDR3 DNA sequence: TGTGCCAGCAGCCGACAGGGGAATAGCAATCAGCCCCAGCATTTT. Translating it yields CASSRQGNSNQPQHF.

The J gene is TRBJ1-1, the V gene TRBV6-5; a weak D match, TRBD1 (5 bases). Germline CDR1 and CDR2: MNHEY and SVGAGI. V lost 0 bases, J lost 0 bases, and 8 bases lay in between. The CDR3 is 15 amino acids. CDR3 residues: CASSYSGGMNTEAFF. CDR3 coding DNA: TGTGCCAGCAGTTACTCGGGGGGTATGAACACTGAAGCTTTCTTT.

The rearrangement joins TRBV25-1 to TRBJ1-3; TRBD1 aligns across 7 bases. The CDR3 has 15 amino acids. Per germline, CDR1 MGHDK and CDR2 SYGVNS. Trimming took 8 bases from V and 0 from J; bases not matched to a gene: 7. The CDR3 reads CASVDTGDSGNTIYF. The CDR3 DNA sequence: TGTGCCAGCGTTGATACAGGGGACTCTGGAAACACCATATATTTT. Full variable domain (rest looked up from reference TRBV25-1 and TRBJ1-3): EADIYQTPRYLVIGTGKKITLECSQTMGHDKMYWYQQDPGMELHLIHYSYGVNSTEKGDLSSESTVSRIRTEHFPLTLESARPSHTSQYLCASVDTGDSGNTIYFGEGSWLTVV.

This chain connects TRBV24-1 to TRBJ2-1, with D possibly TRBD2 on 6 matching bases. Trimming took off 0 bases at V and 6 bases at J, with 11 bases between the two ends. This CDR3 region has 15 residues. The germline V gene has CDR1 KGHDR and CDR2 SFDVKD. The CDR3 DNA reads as TGTGCCACCAGTGATTTGCGGGGGAACATCAATGAGCAGTTCTTC. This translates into CATSDLRGNINEQFF.

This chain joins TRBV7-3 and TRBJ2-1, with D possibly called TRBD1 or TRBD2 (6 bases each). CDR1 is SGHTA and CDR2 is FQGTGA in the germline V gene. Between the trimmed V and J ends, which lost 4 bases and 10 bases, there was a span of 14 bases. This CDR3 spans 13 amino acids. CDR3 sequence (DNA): TGTGCCAGCAGCTCCATCCTAGGGGGGGAGCAGTTCTTC. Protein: CASSSILGGEQFF.

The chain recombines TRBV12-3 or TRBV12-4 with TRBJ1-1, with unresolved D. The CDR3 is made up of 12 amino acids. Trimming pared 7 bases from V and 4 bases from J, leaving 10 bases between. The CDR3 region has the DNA TGTGCCAGCACTTCCTGGCCCACTGAAGCTTTCTTT. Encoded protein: CASTSWPTEAFF.

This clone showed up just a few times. The CDR3 protein is CASSESDSPAYGYTF. The CDR3, as DNA: TGTGCCAGCAGTGAATCGGACAGCCCGGCCTATGGCTACACCTTC. The chain is built from TRBV6-1 and TRBJ1-2; D may be TRBD1 (6 bases). V lost 2 bases, J lost 4 bases, and 14 bases lay in between. The CDR3 is made up of 15 amino acids. Germline CDR1 is MNHNS and CDR2 is SASEGT.

For the CDR3, the DNA is TGTGCCAGTAGCCCCGGGACAGGGATTGTAACTGAAGCTTTCTTT. Encoded protein: CASSPGTGIVTEAFF. The genes are TRBV19 and TRBJ1-1; 9 bases are shared with TRBD1. Trimming removed 6 bases from V and 5 bases from J; junction bases left unmatched: 10. The CDR3 has 15 amino acids. Germline assignment: CDR1 LNHDA and CDR2 SQIVND (reference sequence).

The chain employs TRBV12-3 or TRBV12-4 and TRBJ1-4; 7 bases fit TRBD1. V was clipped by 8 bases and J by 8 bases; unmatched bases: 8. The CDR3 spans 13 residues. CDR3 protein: CASRRRGLEKLFF. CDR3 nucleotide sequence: TGTGCCAGCCGACGAAGGGGGCTCGAAAAACTGTTTTTT.

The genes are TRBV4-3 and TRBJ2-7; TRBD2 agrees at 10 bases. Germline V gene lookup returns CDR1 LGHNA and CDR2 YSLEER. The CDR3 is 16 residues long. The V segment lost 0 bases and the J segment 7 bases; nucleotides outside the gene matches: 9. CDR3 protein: CASSQEGRLAGEEQYF. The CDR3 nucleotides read TGCGCCAGCAGCCAAGAGGGGAGACTAGCGGGTGAAGAGCAGTACTTC.

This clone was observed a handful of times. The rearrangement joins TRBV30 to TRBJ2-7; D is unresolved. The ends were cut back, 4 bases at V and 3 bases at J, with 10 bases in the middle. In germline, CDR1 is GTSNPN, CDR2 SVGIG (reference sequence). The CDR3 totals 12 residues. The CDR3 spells CAWTALNYEQYF. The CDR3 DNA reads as TGTGCCTGGACGGCCTTGAACTACGAGCAGTACTTC. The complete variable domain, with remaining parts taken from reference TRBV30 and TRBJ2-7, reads SQTIHQWPATLVQPVGSPLSLECTVEGTSNPNLYWYRQAAGRGLQLLFYSVGIGQISSEVPQNLSASRPQDRQFILSSKKLLLSDSGFYLCAWTALNYEQYFGPGTRLTVT.

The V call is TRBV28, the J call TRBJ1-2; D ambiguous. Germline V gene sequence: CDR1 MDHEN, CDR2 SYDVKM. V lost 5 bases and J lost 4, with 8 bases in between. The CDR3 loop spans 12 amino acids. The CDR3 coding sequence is TGTGCCAGCAGTATAGGGATCTATGGCTACACCTTC. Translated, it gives CASSIGIYGYTF.

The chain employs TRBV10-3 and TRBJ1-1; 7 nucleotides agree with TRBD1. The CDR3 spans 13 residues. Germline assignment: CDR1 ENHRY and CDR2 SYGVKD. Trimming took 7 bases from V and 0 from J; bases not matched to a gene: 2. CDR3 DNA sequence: TGTGCCATCAAACAGGGGATGAACACTGAAGCTTTCTTT. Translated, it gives CAIKQGMNTEAFF.

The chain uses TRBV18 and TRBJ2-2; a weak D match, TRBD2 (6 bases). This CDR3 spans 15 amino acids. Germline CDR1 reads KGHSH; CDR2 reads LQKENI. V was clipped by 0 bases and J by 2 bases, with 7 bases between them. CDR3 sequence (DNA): TGTGCCAGCTCACCACCCGGGGGTAACACCGGGGAGCTGTTTTTT. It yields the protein CASSPPGGNTGELFF.

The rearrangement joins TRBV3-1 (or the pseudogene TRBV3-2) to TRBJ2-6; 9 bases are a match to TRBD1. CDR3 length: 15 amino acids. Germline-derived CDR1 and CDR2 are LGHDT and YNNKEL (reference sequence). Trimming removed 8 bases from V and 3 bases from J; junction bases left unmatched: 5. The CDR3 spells CASGTGGSGANVLTF. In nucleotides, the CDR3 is TGTGCCAGCGGAACAGGGGGCAGTGGGGCCAACGTCCTGACTTTC.

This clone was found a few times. CDR3: CATSRVGTLGYEQYF. CDR3 coding DNA: TGTGCCACCAGCAGAGTTGGGACTTTGGGCTACGAGCAGTACTTC. This chain connects TRBV15 to TRBJ2-7, with a weak D call TRBD2 (6 bases). Germline CDR1 LNHNV, CDR2 YYDKDF (reference sequence). This CDR3 spans 15 amino acids. V shed 1 base and J shed 3 bases, with 13 bases lying between them.

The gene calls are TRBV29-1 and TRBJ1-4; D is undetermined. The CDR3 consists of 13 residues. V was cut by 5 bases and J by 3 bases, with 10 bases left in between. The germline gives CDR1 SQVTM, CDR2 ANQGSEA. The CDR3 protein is CSVHDGSNEKLFF. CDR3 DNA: TGCAGCGTTCATGATGGCTCTAATGAAAAACTGTTTTTT.

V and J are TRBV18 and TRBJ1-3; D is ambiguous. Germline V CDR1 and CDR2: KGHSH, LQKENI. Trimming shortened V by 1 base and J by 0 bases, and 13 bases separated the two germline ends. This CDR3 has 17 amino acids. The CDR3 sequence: CASSPQRTAISGNTIYF. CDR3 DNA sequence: TGTGCCAGCTCACCACAGAGGACGGCCATCTCTGGAAACACCATATATTTT.

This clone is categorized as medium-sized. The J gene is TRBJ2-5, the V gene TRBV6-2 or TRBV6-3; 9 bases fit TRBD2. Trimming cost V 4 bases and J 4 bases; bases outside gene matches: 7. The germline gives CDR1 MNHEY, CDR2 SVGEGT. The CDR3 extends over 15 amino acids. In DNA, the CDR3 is TGTGCCAGCAGTTTTGGCGGGGGGGAGACAGAGACCCAGTACTTC. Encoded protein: CASSFGGGETETQYF.

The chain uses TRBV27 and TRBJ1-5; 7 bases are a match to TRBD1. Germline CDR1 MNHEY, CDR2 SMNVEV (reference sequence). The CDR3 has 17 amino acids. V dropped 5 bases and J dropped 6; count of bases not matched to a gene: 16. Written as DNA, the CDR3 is TGTGCCAGCAGTGGTAGGAGGGGGCGGCAGGGGAGTCAGCCCCAGCATTTT. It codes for CASSGRRGRQGSQPQHF.

The CDR3 sequence: CASSRVAGLVQETQYF. In DNA form, the CDR3 reads TGTGCCAGCAGTCGAGTCGCCGGACTAGTCCAAGAGACCCAGTACTTC. V is TRBV3-1 (or the pseudogene TRBV3-2) and J is TRBJ2-5; TRBD2 agrees at 7 bases. The CDR3 has 16 residues. V trimming: 6 bases; J trimming: 1 base; junction bases outside the gene matches: 11. Germline assignment: CDR1 LGHDT and CDR2 YNNKEL (reference sequence).

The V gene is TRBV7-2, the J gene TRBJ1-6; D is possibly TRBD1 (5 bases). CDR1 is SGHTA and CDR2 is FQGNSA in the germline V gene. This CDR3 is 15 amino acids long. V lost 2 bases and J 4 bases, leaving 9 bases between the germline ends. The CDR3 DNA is TGTGCCAGCAGCTTAACGCAGGGTTATAATTCACCCCTCCACTTT. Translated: CASSLTQGYNSPLHF.